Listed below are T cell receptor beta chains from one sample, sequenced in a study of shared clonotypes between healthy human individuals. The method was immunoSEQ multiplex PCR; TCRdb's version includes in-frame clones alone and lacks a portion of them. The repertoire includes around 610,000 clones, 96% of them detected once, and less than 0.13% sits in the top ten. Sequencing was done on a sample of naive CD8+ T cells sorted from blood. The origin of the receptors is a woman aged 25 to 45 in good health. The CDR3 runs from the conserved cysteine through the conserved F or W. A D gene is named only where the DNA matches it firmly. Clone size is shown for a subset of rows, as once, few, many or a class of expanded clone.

TGCGCCAGCAGGCTACAGGGGGACTATGGCTACACCTTC	CASRLQGDYGYTF	TRBV5-1	NA	TRBD1	TRBJ1-2
TGTGCCAGCAGCCCCAGGACAGGTGAGGACGAGCAGTACTTC	CASSPRTGEDEQYF	TRBV7-9	once	TRBD1	TRBJ2-7
TGTGCCAGTAGTATCGCAGCATCCTCCTACGAGCAGTACTTC	CASSIAASSYEQYF	TRBV19	NA	NA	TRBJ2-7
TGTGCCAGCAGTTCCACCGCCGCCAGGGTCCAGGACGAGCAGTACTTC	CASSSTAARVQDEQYF	TRBV7-9	NA	NA	TRBJ2-7
TGTGCCAGCAGCCAACCGACAGGATACTACTATGGCTACACCTTC	CASSQPTGYYYGYTF	TRBV7-8	NA	NA	TRBJ1-2
TGTGCCAGCAGCCCACTAGCTTCTTTAAGCACAGATACGCAGTATTTT	CASSPLASLSTDTQYF	TRBV7-9	NA	NA	TRBJ2-3
TGTGCCAGCAGGTCGGGAACAGGCTCCGAGCAGTACTTC	CASRSGTGSEQYF	TRBV27	NA	NA	TRBJ2-7
TGTGCCAGCAGTTTAGGGACTAGCGGGAGTGGGAATGAGCAGTTCTTC	CASSLGTSGSGNEQFF	TRBV27	NA	TRBD2	TRBJ2-1
TGTGCCAGCAGTGACGTGGCCCAGTACTTC	CASSDVAQYF	TRBV11-2	NA	NA	TRBJ2-5
TGTGCCAGCAGCTTGGGGTCCGGGGAGCTGTTTTTT	CASSLGSGELFF	TRBV5-6	NA	NA	TRBJ2-2
TGTGCCAGCAGTTCACTAGCGGGAGCTCCCTACGAGCAGTACTTC	CASSSLAGAPYEQYF	TRBV27	NA	TRBD2	TRBJ2-7
TGTGCCAGCAGTGGCAGGGGAATGATGGATACGCAGTATTTT	CASSGRGMMDTQYF	TRBV2	NA	NA	TRBJ2-3
TGTGCCAGCAGTGACGACAGGGAATTATTTTACGAGCAGTACTTC	CASSDDRELFYEQYF	TRBV2	once	TRBD1	TRBJ2-7
TGTGCCAGCAGCCTAGGGGGAGGGGAGCAGTACTTC	CASSLGGGEQYF	TRBV7-2	once	NA	TRBJ2-7
TGTGCCAGCAGTTCGGACAGGCTGCTGGAGCAGTACTTC	CASSSDRLLEQYF	TRBV27	NA	TRBD1	TRBJ2-7
TGTGCCAGCAGTTACCTAGCGGGAGAGGGTTACAATGAGCAGTTCTTC	CASSYLAGEGYNEQFF	TRBV6-5	NA	TRBD2	TRBJ2-1
TGTGCCAGCAGCTTAGGGTATGGCGGCGAGCAGTACTTC	CASSLGYGGEQYF	TRBV7-9	NA	NA	TRBJ2-7
TGCGCCAGCAGCTTGCGCGCGTTGTCCGGGACAGTAATCCTCAACACTGAAGCTTTCTTT	CASSLRALSGTVILNTEAFF	TRBV5-1	NA	TRBD1	TRBJ1-1
TGTGCCAGCAGCGTAGGAGCAGGGGGCAACGAGCAGTACTTC	CASSVGAGGNEQYF	TRBV9	NA	TRBD1	TRBJ2-7
TGTGCCACCAGCAGAGGGCACATGAACACTGAAGCTTTCTTT	CATSRGHMNTEAFF	TRBV15	once	NA	TRBJ1-1
TGTGCCAGCAGGGGGACAGGGGGCGCTGGGGCCAACGTCCTGACTTTC	CASRGTGGAGANVLTF	TRBV27	NA	TRBD1	TRBJ2-6
TGTGCCAGCAGCCTGGGAGCGGGAGGAACAGATACGCAGTATTTT	CASSLGAGGTDTQYF	TRBV11-2	NA	TRBD2	TRBJ2-3
TGCGCCAGCAGTGAGCCGGGACTAGCGGTTAATGAGCAGTTCTTC	CASSEPGLAVNEQFF	TRBV10-1	NA	TRBD2	TRBJ2-1
TGTGCCAGCAGCTCCCCCCTCAAAGCGGGAGGGCCCTCCGAGCAGTACTTC	CASSSPLKAGGPSEQYF	TRBV28	NA	TRBD2	TRBJ2-7
TGTGCCAGTAGTATAGCGGGGCGGACCGGGGAGCTGTTTTTT	CASSIAGRTGELFF	TRBV19	NA	NA	TRBJ2-2
TGTGCCAGCAGCTTAGCAGTAGCGGGAGGGGTTGTAGTGAAGTACAATGAGCAGTTCTTC	CASSLAVAGGVVVKYNEQFF	TRBV7-8	NA	TRBD2	TRBJ2-1
TGTGCCAGCAGCTTAACCCCTAAGGACACTGAAGCTTTCTTT	CASSLTPKDTEAFF	TRBV7-9	NA	NA	TRBJ1-1
TGCGCCAGCAGTGAAGGGTCCCACACTGAAGCTTTCTTT	CASSEGSHTEAFF	TRBV10-1	NA	NA	TRBJ1-1
TGTGCCAGCAGCTTAGGTGATGGGCAAGTGAACACTGAAGCTTTCTTT	CASSLGDGQVNTEAFF	TRBV7-9	NA	NA	TRBJ1-1
TGTGCCAGCAGCTACCGATTTGACTCCTACAATGAGCAGTTCTTC	CASSYRFDSYNEQFF	TRBV7-3	NA	NA	TRBJ2-1
TGCAGCGTGAAGGGGCAAGAGCGGGATTACACAGATACGCAGTATTTT	CSVKGQERDYTDTQYF	TRBV29-1	NA	TRBD2	TRBJ2-3
TGTGCCAGCAGCCCGACAGGGGGCCTCGCAGATACGCAGTATTTT	CASSPTGGLADTQYF	TRBV7-9	NA	TRBD1	TRBJ2-3
TGTGCCAGCAGCCCTAACGAGCAGTACTTC	CASSPNEQYF	TRBV9	NA	NA	TRBJ2-7
TGTGCCAGCAGTCACCCGTGGGGCGTAAGCTCCTACAATGAGCAGTTCTTC	CASSHPWGVSSYNEQFF	TRBV27	NA	NA	TRBJ2-1
TGCAGCGTCATTAGCGGGAGTACGTCCTACGAGCAGTACTTC	CSVISGSTSYEQYF	TRBV29-1	NA	TRBD2	TRBJ2-7
TGTGCCAGCAGCTTGGCCGGCACAGATACGCAGTATTTT	CASSLAGTDTQYF	TRBV5-4	NA	NA	TRBJ2-3
TGTGCCAGCAGTTTTACAGGCCGCTCCTACGAGCAGTACTTC	CASSFTGRSYEQYF	TRBV28	NA	NA	TRBJ2-7
TGTGCCAGCAGCTTCCCCTATATAACTAGCGGGATAGTTGATGAGCAGTTCTTC	CASSFPYITSGIVDEQFF	TRBV7-2	once	TRBD2	TRBJ2-1
TGTGCCAGTAGTATGGGCAGCGGGCCCTTACAAGAGACCCAGTACTTC	CASSMGSGPLQETQYF	TRBV19	NA	NA	TRBJ2-5
TGTGCCAGCAGTTTCTCCGGGACAGGGGCCTACGAGCAGTACTTC	CASSFSGTGAYEQYF	TRBV27	NA	TRBD1	TRBJ2-7
TGCGCCAGCAGCCCACGGACTAGCGGGCTGGACGAGCAGTACTTC	CASSPRTSGLDEQYF	TRBV4-1	NA	TRBD2	TRBJ2-7
TGTGCCAGTAGAACCGTGAGCGGGAGAAAGTTCTTC	CASRTVSGRKFF	TRBV19	NA	TRBD2	TRBJ2-1
TGTGCCAGCAGCGGCCCCAGGGACAGAGGCTACGAGCAGTACTTC	CASSGPRDRGYEQYF	TRBV9	NA	TRBD1	TRBJ2-7
TGTGCCACCGCGGCTCGGGGGCTCTCCTACGAGCAGTACTTC	CATAARGLSYEQYF	TRBV6-5	NA	NA	TRBJ2-7